One and the same sample provided the 20 T cell receptor beta chains below, sequenced in a study of cytomegalovirus exposure and HLA in healthy donors. The PCR used 60 Vbeta and 13 Jbeta primers. Profiled with immunoSEQ multiplex PCR; TCRdb holds only in-frame clones, not every one. The sample has 130,000 to 150,000 clones, 80% to 90% seen once. Sequencing used PBMCs. These receptors were collected from a woman aged 40 to 55 in good health and CMV-seropositive.

This clone was recorded a few times. The chain has TRBV4-3 and TRBJ1-5; D is unclear. Deletions cut 1 base from V and 9 bases from J, with 10 bases between. CDR1 is LGHNA and CDR2 is YSLEER in the germline V gene. The CDR3 runs to 13 residues. The CDR3 DNA sequence: TGCGCCAGCAGCCAAGGTTCCGAGGGGCCCCAGCATTTT. This gives the protein CASSQGSEGPQHF.

The rearrangement joins TRBV27 to TRBJ2-5; perhaps TRBD1 as D (6 bases). Trimming took off 3 bases at V and 5 bases at J, with 16 bases between the two ends. CDR3 length equals 15 residues. Looked up from germline, CDR1 is MNHEY and CDR2 is SMNVEV (reference sequence). The CDR3 region has the DNA TGTGCCAGCAGTTTTGCAGGGGCAAGTAGGGAGACCCAGTACTTC. As protein: CASSFAGASRETQYF.

V usage is TRBV9 and J usage is TRBJ1-2, with a weak D call TRBD1 (6 bases). The CDR3 totals 15 residues. Between the trimmed V and J ends, which lost 2 bases and 0 bases, there was a span of 11 bases. The germline CDR1 and CDR2 sequences are SGDLS and YYNGEE. The CDR3 DNA follows: TGTGCCAGCAGCGTCACGACAGGTTCTAACTATGGCTACACCTTC. Protein product: CASSVTTGSNYGYTF.

With respect to this clone: One end of the junction does not line up with germline, which may come from a read error. The chain links TRBV7-9 to TRBJ1-1; a weak D match, TRBD1 (6 bases). Germline CDR1 and CDR2: SEHNR and FQNEAQ (reference sequence). This CDR3 has 18 residues. For the CDR3, the DNA is TGTTCCAGCAGCTCCCGGGATAAGGGGGGGCCATCGAACACTGAAGCTTTCTTT. Its translation: CSSSSRDKGGPSNTEAFF.

This clone was found once. This chain links TRBV5-1 with TRBJ2-7, with D tentatively TRBD1 (6 bases). Per germline, CDR1 SGHRS and CDR2 YFSETQ. The CDR3 is 15 amino acids. Trimming shortened V by 2 bases and J by 3 bases, and 15 bases separated the two germline ends. CDR3 in DNA: TGCGCCAGCAGCTTTGGCAGGGGCGAAATCTACGAGCAGTACTTC. Translating it yields CASSFGRGEIYEQYF.

The J gene is TRBJ2-1, the V gene TRBV7-2; 14 nucleotides align to TRBD2. The CDR3 covers 16 residues. The V gene end was trimmed by 5 bases and the J gene end by 2 bases; junction bases not matched to a gene: 2. Germline-derived CDR1 and CDR2 are SGHTA and FQGNSA. CDR3 in DNA: TGTGCCAGCAGCCAGGGACTAGCGGGAGCCTACAATGAGCAGTTCTTC. It codes for CASSQGLAGAYNEQFF.

V usage is TRBV27 and J usage is TRBJ2-7; 7 nucleotides agree with TRBD2. The CDR3 spans 14 residues. Germline V gene data show CDR1 as MNHEY and CDR2 as SMNVEV (reference sequence). V dropped 3 bases and J dropped 1; count of bases not matched to a gene: 3. The chain's CDR3 is CASSFWRESYEQYF. The DNA of the CDR3 is TGTGCCAGCAGTTTCTGGCGGGAGTCCTACGAGCAGTACTTC.

V and J are TRBV4-1 and TRBJ2-5, with 8 bases identical to TRBD2. The CDR3 covers 18 residues. Germline V gene data show CDR1 as MGHRA and CDR2 as YSYEKL. V trimming: 0 bases; J trimming: 1 base; junction bases outside the gene matches: 10. CDR3 sequence reads: CASSQERAGAGRQETQYF. CDR3 nucleotides: TGCGCCAGCAGCCAAGAGAGAGCGGGAGCTGGACGCCAAGAGACCCAGTACTTC.

This chain joins TRBV29-1 and TRBJ2-1; a weak D match, TRBD1 (5 bases). The V end lost 4 bases, the J end lost 10 bases, and 17 bases lay between the germline ends. The CDR3 runs to 13 residues. Per germline, CDR1 SQVTM and CDR2 ANQGSEA. The CDR3 DNA follows: TGCAGCGTTGTGGGGCTTCTGACGGACGAGCAGTTCTTC. Amino acid sequence: CSVVGLLTDEQFF.

The chain combines TRBV28 with TRBJ1-4, with D perhaps TRBD1 (5 bases). The CDR3 spans 13 residues. In germline, CDR1 is MDHEN, CDR2 SYDVKM. Trimming removed 8 bases from V and 7 bases from J, with 14 bases in between. The CDR3 DNA follows: TGTGCCAGCCGGGAGCAGGGACGTGAAAAACTGTTTTTT. It is translated as CASREQGREKLFF.

This chain joins TRBV7-9 and TRBJ1-1, with 8 bases fitting TRBD1. The junction had 4 bases not matched to a gene; V was cut back by 5 bases and J by 8 bases. This CDR3 is 12 amino acids long. In germline, CDR1 is SEHNR, CDR2 FQNEAQ (reference sequence). CDR3: CASSHRGEEAFF. CDR3 DNA: TGTGCCAGCAGCCACAGGGGGGAGGAAGCTTTCTTT.

V and J are TRBV7-2 and TRBJ1-1, with TRBD1 as a possible D gene (5 bases). V was trimmed by 1 base and J by 0 bases, leaving 12 bases between them. Germline-derived CDR1 and CDR2 are SGHTA and FQGNSA. The CDR3 extends over 16 amino acids. CDR3 sequence reads: CASSLVRAGMNTEAFF. The CDR3 DNA is TGTGCCAGCAGCTTAGTCAGGGCGGGGATGAACACTGAAGCTTTCTTT.

With regard to this clone: The junction does not match germline at one end; this may be a read error. Other DNA sequences in this specimen translate into the identical CDR3. The chain joins TRBV7-2 to TRBJ1-3, with D unresolved. Germline-derived CDR1 and CDR2 are SGHTA and FQGNSA. The CDR3 has 14 amino acids. Written as DNA, the CDR3 is TGCGCCAGCAGCTTAGATACTGCTGGAAACACCATATATTTT. It encodes CASSLDTAGNTIYF.

The chain employs TRBV5-8 and TRBJ2-5; no definite D call. Judging by the DNA end, TRBJ2-7 fits better; the J call may be wrong. The CDR3 contains 11 residues. Germline V gene data show CDR1 as SGHTS and CDR2 as YDEGEE. The CDR3 is CASSPSYEQYF. DNA for the CDR3: TGTGCCAGCAGCCCGTCCTACGAGCAGTACTTC.

The V gene is TRBV9, the J gene TRBJ1-1; a possible D gene is TRBD1 (5 bases). The CDR3 runs 14 residues. V was shortened by 3 bases and J by 0 bases, with 9 bases between the two germline ends. Germline CDR1 and CDR2: SGDLS and YYNGEE. The CDR3 spells CASSAKTVNTEAFF. For the CDR3, the DNA is TGTGCCAGCAGCGCGAAGACAGTGAACACTGAAGCTTTCTTT.

The J gene is TRBJ2-3, the V gene TRBV5-8; 8 nucleotides match TRBD2. The V and J ends lost 6 bases and 7 bases, in that order; junction bases with no gene match: 10. The CDR3 sequence is 14 residues long. The V gene's germline CDR1 is SGHTS and CDR2 YDEGEE. The CDR3 DNA is TGTGCCAGCACCTTCGGGCGGGAGGTATATACGCAGTATTTT. Translation: CASTFGREVYTQYF.

In regard to this clone: Additional DNA sequences in this sample encode the identical CDR3. The J gene is TRBJ1-5, the V gene TRBV2; TRBD1 matches at 10 bases. V shed 7 bases and J 7 bases; nucleotides not matched to a gene: 7. There are 14 residues in the CDR3. The germline V gene has CDR1 SNHLY and CDR2 FYNNEI. The CDR3 sequence: CASTGTGVGQPQHF. The CDR3 DNA sequence: TGTGCCAGCACTGGGACAGGGGTAGGGCAGCCCCAGCATTTT.

The count of this clone is one. This chain links TRBV5-1 with TRBJ2-7, with D possibly TRBD2 on 6 matching bases. CDR3 length: 14 residues. Trimming left V 4 bases short and J 2 bases short, with 13 bases between. Germline CDR1 and CDR2: SGHRS and YFSETQ. The CDR3 sequence: CASSPRTTTYEQYF. The CDR3 bases are TGCGCCAGCAGCCCCCGGACTACGACCTACGAGCAGTACTTC.

The chain carries TRBV2 and TRBJ2-1; 8 nucleotides line up with TRBD2. Losses at the gene ends were 8 bases for V and 7 bases for J; bases not matched to a gene: 10. Germline CDR1 SNHLY, CDR2 FYNNEI. The CDR3 runs to 14 residues. The CDR3, as DNA: TGTGCCAGCCTTAGTGCGGGAGGTCCAAATGAGCAGTTCTTC. Translated: CASLSAGGPNEQFF.

This chain uses TRBV5-1 with TRBJ1-1; TRBD1 is a possible D gene (6 bases). The CDR3 loop spans 15 amino acids. Deletions cut 0 bases from V and 1 base from J, with 10 bases between. CDR1 is SGHRS, CDR2 YFSETQ, per germline. In DNA, the CDR3 is TGCGCCAGCAGCTTGGGGACAGCTGAGAACACTGAAGCTTTCTTT. Translation gives CASSLGTAENTEAFF.